These 12 T cell receptor beta chains were sequenced from one sample in a study of T cell repertoires in cytomegalovirus infection. Their antigens remain unidentified. In TCRdb, the reads were re-called with MiXCR into one record per CDR3 protein. The sample comprises about 830,000 distinct CDR3 sequences, about 31% of which are singletons, and 9.5% to 15% rests with the top ten. The source material was cultured CD8+ T cells from PBMCs, sampled from culture after CMV antigen stimulation. The receptors were gathered from a human donor in good health (CMV status not recorded). Some clones in this sample may be carry-over from other donors' samples.

V and J are TRBV3-1 and TRBJ1-2, with D tentatively TRBD1 (5 bases). The CDR3 extends over 15 amino acids. V was pared by 2 bases and J by 3 bases, with 13 bases between. Germline-derived CDR1 and CDR2 are LGHDT and YNNKEL (reference sequence). The CDR3 region has the DNA TGTGCCAGCAGCCAAACAGGAGGGGATGACTATGGCTACACCTTC. Translated: CASSQTGGDDYGYTF.

The V gene is TRBV5-1, the J gene TRBJ2-7, with 9 nucleotides matching TRBD1. The CDR3 is made up of 15 amino acids. CDR1 SGHRS and CDR2 YFSETQ come from the germline V gene. V lost 5 bases and J lost 2; bases outside the gene matches: 8. The CDR3 loop reads CASRAGTGSTYEQYF. DNA for the CDR3: TGCGCCAGCAGGGCCGGGACAGGGTCCACCTACGAGCAGTACTTC.

The V gene is TRBV7-8, the J gene TRBJ1-1; D possibly corresponds to TRBD1 (5 bases). V lost 5 bases and J lost 6, with 16 bases in between. The V gene's germline CDR1 is SGHVS and CDR2 FQNEAQ. CDR3 length: 14 residues. CDR3 sequence reads: CASSGRRRGAEAFF. The DNA of the CDR3 is TGTGCCAGCAGCGGGCGGAGGAGAGGGGCTGAAGCTTTCTTT.

This clonotype was seen at least ten times. The chain couples TRBV7-3 to TRBJ2-1; weak D call: TRBD1 (5 bases). This CDR3 is 14 amino acids long. V was shortened by 2 bases and J by 3 bases, with 8 bases between the two germline ends. Looked up from germline, CDR1 is SGHTA and CDR2 is FQGTGA. CDR3 protein: CASSLLRDYNEQFF. CDR3 coding DNA: TGTGCCAGCAGCTTACTCAGGGACTACAATGAGCAGTTCTTC. Together with reference TRBV7-3 and TRBJ2-1, the CDR3 gives the full variable domain: GAGVSQTPSNKVTEKGKYVELRCDPISGHTALYWYRQSLGQGPEFLIYFQGTGAADDSGLPNDRFFAVRPEGSVSTLKIQRTERGDSAVYLCASSLLRDYNEQFFGPGTRLTVL.

This chain joins TRBV6-6 and TRBJ2-1; 12 bases map to TRBD2. J lost 0 bases, V lost 2 bases, and 23 bases had no gene match. From germline, CDR1 is MNHNY and CDR2 SVGAGI (reference sequence). The CDR3 is 24 amino acids. CDR3 loop: CASSYRLAGGPVLPTTSSYNEQFF. The CDR3 DNA is TGTGCCAGCAGTTACAGGCTAGCGGGGGGGCCGGTGCTACCAACAACGAGCTCCTACAATGAGCAGTTCTTC.

A few counts support this clonotype. CDR3 amino acids: CASSSPPRRTNYGYTF. The DNA of the CDR3 is TGTGCCAGCAGTTCCCCCCCTAGGAGAACTAACTATGGCTACACCTTC. The chain couples TRBV28 to TRBJ1-2; D call uncertain. This CDR3 is built from 16 residues. V was cut by 4 bases and J by 0 bases, with 15 bases left in between. CDR1 MDHEN and CDR2 SYDVKM come from the germline V gene.

This clonotype was counted between two and nine times. The chain combines TRBV4-1 with TRBJ1-5, with 10 bases identical to TRBD1. Germline trimming cut 3 bases from V and 5 bases from J; bases unmatched to any gene: 4. The CDR3 has 15 amino acids. The V gene's germline CDR1 is MGHRA and CDR2 YSYEKL. DNA of the CDR3: TGCGCCAGCAGCCAGGGGACAGGGGAGGATCAGCCCCAGCATTTT. The encoded protein is CASSQGTGEDQPQHF.

Notes on this clonotype: The junction departs from the called germline gene at one end, perhaps through a read error. The V gene is TRBV7-9, the J gene TRBJ1-6; perhaps TRBD1 as D (5 bases). CDR1 and CDR2 from the germline V gene are SEHNR and FQNEAQ (reference sequence). The CDR3 sequence is 16 residues long. CDR3 nucleotide sequence: TGTGCCAGCTACCCATCGGGGGTCTCCTATAATTCACTCCTCCACTTT. Amino acids: CASYPSGVSYNSLLHF.

This clonotype was observed a few times. J is TRBJ1-2 and V is TRBV7-8; D ambiguous. The CDR3 runs to 19 residues. Germline CDR1 is SGHVS and CDR2 is FQNEAQ. Between the trimmed V and J ends, which lost 1 base and 0 bases, there was a span of 21 bases. The CDR3 here is CASSLVPDVGEIANYGYTF. CDR3 DNA sequence: TGTGCCAGCAGCTTAGTCCCCGATGTCGGTGAAATAGCTAACTATGGCTACACCTTC.

The gene calls are TRBV11-1 and TRBJ2-1, with D perhaps TRBD2 (5 bases). This CDR3 comprises 17 residues. Trimming removed 4 bases at V and 0 bases at J, with 16 bases between. Germline loops: CDR1 SGHAT, CDR2 FQDESV (reference sequence). The CDR3 sequence: CASSSSPGKYSYNEQFF. CDR3 nucleotide sequence: TGTGCCAGCAGCTCGTCACCCGGGAAATACTCCTACAATGAGCAGTTCTTC.

This clonotype was seen many times. The chain carries TRBV7-2 and TRBJ1-1; tentatively, D is TRBD1 (5 bases). Germline V CDR1 and CDR2: SGHTA, FQGNSA. The V and J ends lost 5 bases and 3 bases respectively, with 16 bases between them. The CDR3 totals 15 residues. CDR3 nucleotide sequence: TGTGCCAGCAGCGCAGACAGTACCACGGACACTGAAGCTTTCTTT. Protein: CASSADSTTDTEAFF.

In this sample, this clonotype turned up many times. This chain uses TRBV7-6 with TRBJ2-7; TRBD2 might be the D (6 bases). From germline, CDR1 is SGHVS and CDR2 FNYEAQ. This CDR3 has 14 amino acids. The ends were cut back, 5 bases at V and 3 bases at J, with 14 bases in the middle. CDR3 DNA sequence: TGTGCCAGCAGCCGGGGGAACGGAGACTACGAGCAGTACGTC. This sequence encodes CASSRGNGDYEQYV.